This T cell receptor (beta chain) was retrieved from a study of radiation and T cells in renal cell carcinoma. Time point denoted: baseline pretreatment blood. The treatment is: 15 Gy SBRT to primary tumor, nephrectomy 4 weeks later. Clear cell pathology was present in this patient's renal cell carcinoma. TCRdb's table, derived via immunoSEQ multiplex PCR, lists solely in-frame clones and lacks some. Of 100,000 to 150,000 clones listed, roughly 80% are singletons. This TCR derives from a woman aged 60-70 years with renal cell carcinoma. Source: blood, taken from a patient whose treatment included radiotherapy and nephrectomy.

CDR3 nucleotides: TGTGCCAGCAGCCAAGAACCAGGGGGTTTAGGTGAAAGGGGGTTAGGCTACACCTTC. Protein sequence: CASSQEPGGLGERGLGYTF. The chain employs TRBV4-2 and TRBJ1-2; 7 nucleotides line up with TRBD1. The ends lost 0 bases at V and 8 bases at J; junction bases unmatched: 21. In germline, CDR1 is LGHNA, CDR2 YNFKEQ. The CDR3 is 19 amino acids.